Listed below are T cell receptor beta chains from one sample, sequenced in a study of blood T cell repertoires in COVID-19. Measured with immunoSEQ multiplex PCR; TCRdb has only the in-frame clones, and not every one. The sample shows 260,000 or so clones, 82% of them seen only once. The sequencing sample was made of peripheral blood. The receptors come from a woman aged 70-85 years with acute or convalescent COVID-19. Both conserved end residues are part of each CDR3. A D gene is named only where the DNA matches it firmly. The size of a clone is reported for some rows only, either as once, few or many, or as a class for expanded clones.

clone size: NA; J gene: TRBJ2-1; D gene: TRBD2; V gene: TRBV28; CDR3 protein: CATLPGLSYNEQFF; CDR3 DNA: TGTGCCACACTACCGGGACTATCCTACAATGAGCAGTTCTTC
clone size: few; J gene: TRBJ1-4; D gene: TRBD1; V gene: TRBV28; CDR3 protein: CASSLYLTGVTLREKLFF; CDR3 DNA: TGTGCCAGCAGTTTATACCTCACAGGGGTGACCCTTCGGGAAAAACTGTTTTTT
clone size: NA; J gene: TRBJ1-2; D gene: NA; V gene: TRBV4-2; CDR3 protein: CASSHFNSDYGYTF; CDR3 DNA: TGTGCCAGCAGCCACTTTAATTCCGACTATGGCTACACCTTC
clone size: NA; J gene: TRBJ1-3; D gene: TRBD1; V gene: TRBV9; CDR3 protein: CASSGDRADTIYF; CDR3 DNA: TGTGCCAGCAGCGGCGACAGGGCAGACACCATATATTTT
clone size: once; J gene: TRBJ1-6; D gene: NA; V gene: TRBV30; CDR3 protein: CAWSLFSGNSPLHF; CDR3 DNA: TGTGCCTGGAGTCTTTTTTCGGGTAATTCACCCCTCCACTTT
clone size: few; J gene: TRBJ2-5; D gene: NA; V gene: TRBV7-9; CDR3 protein: CASSLFTGGQETQYF; CDR3 DNA: TGTGCCAGCAGCCTCTTCACCGGGGGCCAAGAGACCCAGTACTTC
clone size: NA; J gene: TRBJ1-1; D gene: TRBD1; V gene: TRBV19; CDR3 protein: CASSIDRGRTEAFF; CDR3 DNA: TGTGCCAGTAGTATCGACAGGGGGCGTACTGAAGCTTTCTTT
clone size: NA; J gene: TRBJ2-2; D gene: TRBD2; V gene: TRBV9; CDR3 protein: CASSVSTSGGPRGGELFF; CDR3 DNA: TGTGCCAGCAGCGTTTCTACTAGCGGGGGACCCCGCGGCGGGGAGCTGTTTTTT
clone size: NA; J gene: TRBJ1-2; D gene: TRBD1; V gene: TRBV19; CDR3 protein: CASSNRGEDYGYTF; CDR3 DNA: TGTGCCAGTAGTAACAGGGGAGAAGACTATGGCTACACCTTC
clone size: NA; J gene: TRBJ2-1; D gene: NA; V gene: TRBV29-1; CDR3 protein: CSSTGGADYNEQFF; CDR3 DNA: TGCAGCTCCACCGGAGGGGCAGACTACAATGAGCAGTTCTTC
clone size: NA; J gene: TRBJ2-5; D gene: NA; V gene: TRBV5-4; CDR3 protein: CASSSRGNQETQYF; CDR3 DNA: TGTGCCAGCAGCTCCCGGGGAAACCAAGAGACCCAGTACTTC
clone size: NA; J gene: TRBJ1-1; D gene: NA; V gene: TRBV3-1/TRBV3-2; CDR3 protein: CASSQNRGLGEAFF; CDR3 DNA: TGTGCCAGCAGCCAAAACCGCGGTCTGGGTGAAGCTTTCTTT
clone size: NA; J gene: TRBJ2-1; D gene: TRBD2; V gene: TRBV11-2; CDR3 protein: CASSLAGGNYNEQFF; CDR3 DNA: TGTGCCAGCAGCCTAGCGGGGGGTAACTACAATGAGCAGTTCTTC
clone size: NA; J gene: TRBJ2-5; D gene: TRBD1; V gene: TRBV5-1; CDR3 protein: CASSWGQGGRETQYF; CDR3 DNA: TGCGCCAGCAGCTGGGGACAGGGGGGTAGGGAGACCCAGTACTTC
clone size: NA; J gene: TRBJ1-2; D gene: TRBD1; V gene: TRBV6-5; CDR3 protein: CASSLDRAIHGYTF; CDR3 DNA: TGTGCCAGCAGTCTAGACAGGGCAATCCATGGCTACACCTTC
clone size: NA; J gene: TRBJ1-1; D gene: TRBD1; V gene: TRBV6-5; CDR3 protein: CASRPPVGQGMSAFF; CDR3 DNA: TGTGCCAGCAGACCACCCGTCGGACAGGGGATGTCTGCTTTCTTT
clone size: NA; J gene: TRBJ1-1; D gene: NA; V gene: TRBV5-6; CDR3 protein: CASSLRVPNTEAFF; CDR3 DNA: TGTGCCAGCAGCTTGCGGGTGCCGAACACTGAAGCTTTCTTT
clone size: NA; J gene: TRBJ1-2; D gene: NA; V gene: TRBV19; CDR3 protein: CASSTPGGPAGYTF; CDR3 DNA: TGTGCCAGTAGTACCCCGGGGGGACCGGCTGGCTACACCTTC
clone size: NA; J gene: TRBJ1-2; D gene: TRBD1; V gene: TRBV30; CDR3 protein: CAWGGTGESGYTF; CDR3 DNA: TGTGCCTGGGGCGGGACAGGGGAAAGTGGCTACACCTTC
clone size: NA; J gene: TRBJ1-6; D gene: TRBD1; V gene: TRBV11-3; CDR3 protein: CASSLKGGNSPLHF; CDR3 DNA: TGTGCCAGCAGCTTAAAAGGGGGCAATTCACCCCTCCACTTT